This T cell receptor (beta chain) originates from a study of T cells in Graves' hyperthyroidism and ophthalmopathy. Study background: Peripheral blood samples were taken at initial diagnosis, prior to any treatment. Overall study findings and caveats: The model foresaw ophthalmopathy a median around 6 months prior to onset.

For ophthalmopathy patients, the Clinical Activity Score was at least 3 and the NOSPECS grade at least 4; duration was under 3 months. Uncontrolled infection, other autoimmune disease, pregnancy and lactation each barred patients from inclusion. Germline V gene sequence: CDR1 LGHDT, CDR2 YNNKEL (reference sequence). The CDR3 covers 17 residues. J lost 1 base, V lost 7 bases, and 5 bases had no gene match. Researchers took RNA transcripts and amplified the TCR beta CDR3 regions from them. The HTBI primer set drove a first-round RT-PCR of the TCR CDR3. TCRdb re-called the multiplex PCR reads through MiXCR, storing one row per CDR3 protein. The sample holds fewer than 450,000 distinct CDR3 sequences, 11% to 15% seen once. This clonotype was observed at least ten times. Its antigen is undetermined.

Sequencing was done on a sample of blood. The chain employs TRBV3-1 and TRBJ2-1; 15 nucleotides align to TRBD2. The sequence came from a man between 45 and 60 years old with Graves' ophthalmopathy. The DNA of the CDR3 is TGTGCCAGCAACGGGACTAGCGGGAGGAGTTCCTACAATGAGCAGTTCTTC. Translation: CASNGTSGRSSYNEQFF.